The sequence of this T cell receptor (beta chain) was determined in a study of OX40 agonist ivuxolimab in advanced cancers. A word on this clone: Its matching antigen is unknown.

Method: immunoSEQ multiplex PCR; TCRdb's copy keeps in-frame clones and lacks some. The sample carries roughly 82,000 clones, roughly 85% recorded once. The CDR3 sequence is 15 residues long. Per germline, CDR1 MNHEY and CDR2 SVGAGI. The ends lost 6 bases at V and 5 bases at J; junction bases unmatched: 12. Study outcomes and limitations: The study did not work out the antigen specificity of the expanded peripheral T cells.

This chain links TRBV6-5 with TRBJ2-5; 7 nucleotides align to TRBD2. The starting material was CD4+ or CD8+ T cells sorted from blood, obtained in a trial of the OX40 agonist ivuxolimab. This TCR was sampled from an adult with an advanced solid tumor such as melanoma, head and neck, liver or kidney cancer. The CDR3 is CASRGGGPGGETQYF. CDR3 coding DNA: TGTGCCAGCAGGGGCGGGGGTCCCGGTGGCGAGACCCAGTACTTC.